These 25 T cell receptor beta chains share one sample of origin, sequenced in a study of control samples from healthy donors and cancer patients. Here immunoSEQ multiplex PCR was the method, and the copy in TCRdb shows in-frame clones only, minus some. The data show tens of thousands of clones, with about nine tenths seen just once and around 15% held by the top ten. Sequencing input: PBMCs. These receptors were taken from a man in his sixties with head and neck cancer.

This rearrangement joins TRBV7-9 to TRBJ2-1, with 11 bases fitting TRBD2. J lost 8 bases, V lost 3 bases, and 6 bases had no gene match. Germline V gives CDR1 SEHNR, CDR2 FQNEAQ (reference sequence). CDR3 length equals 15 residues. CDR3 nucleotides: TGTGCCAGCAGCTTCACTAGCGGGAGCGTATATGAGCAGTTCTTC. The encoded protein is CASSFTSGSVYEQFF.

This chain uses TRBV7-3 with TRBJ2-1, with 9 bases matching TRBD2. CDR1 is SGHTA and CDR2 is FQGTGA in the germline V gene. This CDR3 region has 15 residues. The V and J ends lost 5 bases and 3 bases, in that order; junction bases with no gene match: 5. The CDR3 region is CASSPSSGVYNEQFF. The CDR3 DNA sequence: TGTGCCAGCAGCCCATCTAGCGGGGTCTACAATGAGCAGTTCTTC.

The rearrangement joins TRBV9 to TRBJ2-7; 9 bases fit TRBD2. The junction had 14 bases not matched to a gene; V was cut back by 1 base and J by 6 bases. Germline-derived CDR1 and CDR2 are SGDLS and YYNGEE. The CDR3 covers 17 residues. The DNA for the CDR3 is TGTGCCAGCAGCGTAAGCCCCGGTGGTAGCGGGAGTGTCGAGCAGTACTTC. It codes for CASSVSPGGSGSVEQYF.

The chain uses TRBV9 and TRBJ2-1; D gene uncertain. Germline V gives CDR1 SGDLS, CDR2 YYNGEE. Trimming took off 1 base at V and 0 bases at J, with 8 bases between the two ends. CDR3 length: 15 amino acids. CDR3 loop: CASSVTPSSYNEQFF. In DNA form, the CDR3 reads TGTGCCAGCAGCGTAACTCCCAGCTCCTACAATGAGCAGTTCTTC.

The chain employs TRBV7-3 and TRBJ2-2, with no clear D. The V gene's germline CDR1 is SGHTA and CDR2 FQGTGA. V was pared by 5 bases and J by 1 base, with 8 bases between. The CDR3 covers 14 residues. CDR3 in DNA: TGTGCCAGCAGCCCGCCGGGGAACACCGGGGAGCTGTTTTTT. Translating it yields CASSPPGNTGELFF.

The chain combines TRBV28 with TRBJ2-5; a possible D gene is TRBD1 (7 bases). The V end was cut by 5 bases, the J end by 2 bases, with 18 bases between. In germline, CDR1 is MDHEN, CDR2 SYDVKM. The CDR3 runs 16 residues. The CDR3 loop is CASSAASAGQQETQYF. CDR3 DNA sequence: TGTGCCAGCAGTGCTGCCTCCGCGGGACAGCAAGAGACCCAGTACTTC.

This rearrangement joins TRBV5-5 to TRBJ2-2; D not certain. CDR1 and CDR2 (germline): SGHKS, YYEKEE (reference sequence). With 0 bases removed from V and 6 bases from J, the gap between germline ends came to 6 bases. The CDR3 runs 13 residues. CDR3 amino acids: CASSLEGPGELFF. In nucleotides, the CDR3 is TGTGCCAGCAGCTTGGAGGGTCCCGGGGAGCTGTTTTTT.

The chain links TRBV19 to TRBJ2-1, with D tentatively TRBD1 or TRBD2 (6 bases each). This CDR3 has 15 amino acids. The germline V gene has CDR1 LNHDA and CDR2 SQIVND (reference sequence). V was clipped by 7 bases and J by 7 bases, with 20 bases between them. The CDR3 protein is CASTRVGGPGNEQFF. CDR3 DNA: TGTGCCAGTACTCGAGTAGGGGGGCCGGGTAATGAGCAGTTCTTC.

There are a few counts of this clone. The DNA for the CDR3 is TGTGCCAGTAGCCCAACCCGTACAGGGGGGTCCACTGAAGCTTTCTTT. It yields the protein CASSPTRTGGSTEAFF. V usage is TRBV19 and J usage is TRBJ1-1, with 8 bases identical to TRBD1. Germline lookup yields CDR1 LNHDA and CDR2 SQIVND (reference sequence). CDR3 size: 16 residues. V lost 6 bases to trimming and J lost 4 bases; unmatched junction nucleotides: 13.

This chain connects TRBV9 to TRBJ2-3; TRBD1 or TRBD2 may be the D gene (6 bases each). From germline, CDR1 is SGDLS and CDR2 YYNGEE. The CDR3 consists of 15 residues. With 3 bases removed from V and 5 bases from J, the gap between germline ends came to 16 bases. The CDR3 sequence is CASSGATGALDTQYF. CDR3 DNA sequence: TGTGCCAGCAGCGGGGCGACGGGGGCCTTAGATACGCAGTATTTT.

The CDR3 DNA reads as TGTGCCAGCAGCCTGACAGGGGCAGTGAATCAGCCCCAGCATTTT. Protein product: CASSLTGAVNQPQHF. The chain combines TRBV11-2 with TRBJ1-5, with 8 nucleotides matching TRBD1. There are 15 residues in the CDR3. CDR1 and CDR2 from the germline V gene are SGHAT and FQNNGV. After removal of 5 bases from V and 4 bases from J, the junction contained 7 bases not matched to a gene.

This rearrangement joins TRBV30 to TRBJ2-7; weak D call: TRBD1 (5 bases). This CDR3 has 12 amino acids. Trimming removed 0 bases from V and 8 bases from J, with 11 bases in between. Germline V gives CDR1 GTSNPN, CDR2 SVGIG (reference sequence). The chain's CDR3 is CAWSVQQGKQYF. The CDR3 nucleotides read TGTGCCTGGAGTGTACAGCAGGGCAAGCAGTACTTC.

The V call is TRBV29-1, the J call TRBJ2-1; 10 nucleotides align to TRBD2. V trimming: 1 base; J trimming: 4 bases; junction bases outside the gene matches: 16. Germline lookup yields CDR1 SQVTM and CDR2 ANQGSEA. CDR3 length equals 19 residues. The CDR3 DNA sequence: TGCAGCGTTGAAGGCCTAGCGGGAGAGCCGCACCATTCTTACAATGAGCAGTTCTTC. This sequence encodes CSVEGLAGEPHHSYNEQFF.

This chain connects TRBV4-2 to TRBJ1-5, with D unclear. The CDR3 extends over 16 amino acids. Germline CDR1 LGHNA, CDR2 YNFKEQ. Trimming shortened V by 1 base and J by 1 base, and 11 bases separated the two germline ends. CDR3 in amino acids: CASSQVVGFSNQPQHF. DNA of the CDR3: TGTGCCAGCAGCCAAGTTGTGGGGTTCAGCAATCAGCCCCAGCATTTT.

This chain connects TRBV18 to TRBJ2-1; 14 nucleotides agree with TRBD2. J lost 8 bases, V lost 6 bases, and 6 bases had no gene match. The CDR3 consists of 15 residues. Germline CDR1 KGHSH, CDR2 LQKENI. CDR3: CASSLTSGGADEQFF. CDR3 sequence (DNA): TGTGCCAGCTCGCTGACTAGCGGGGGGGCAGATGAGCAGTTCTTC.

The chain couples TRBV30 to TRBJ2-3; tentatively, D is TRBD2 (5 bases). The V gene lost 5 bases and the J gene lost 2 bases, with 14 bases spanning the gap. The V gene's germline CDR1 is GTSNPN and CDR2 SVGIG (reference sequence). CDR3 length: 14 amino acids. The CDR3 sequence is CAWVLASNTDTQYF. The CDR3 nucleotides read TGTGCCTGGGTTCTGGCTAGCAACACAGATACGCAGTATTTT.

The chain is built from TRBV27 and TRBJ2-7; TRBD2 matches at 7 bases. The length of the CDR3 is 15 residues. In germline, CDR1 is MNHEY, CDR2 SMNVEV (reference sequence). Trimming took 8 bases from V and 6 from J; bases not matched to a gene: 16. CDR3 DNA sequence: TGTGCCAGCGGTCGGACGCGGGCGGGAGCGGCCGAGCAGTACTTC. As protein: CASGRTRAGAAEQYF.

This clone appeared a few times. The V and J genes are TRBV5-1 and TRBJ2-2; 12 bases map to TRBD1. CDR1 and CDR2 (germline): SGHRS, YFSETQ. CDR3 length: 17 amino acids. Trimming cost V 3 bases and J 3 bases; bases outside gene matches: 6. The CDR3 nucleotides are TGCGCCAGCAGCTGGGGGACAGGGGGCGCGGACACCGGGGAGCTGTTTTTT. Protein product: CASSWGTGGADTGELFF.

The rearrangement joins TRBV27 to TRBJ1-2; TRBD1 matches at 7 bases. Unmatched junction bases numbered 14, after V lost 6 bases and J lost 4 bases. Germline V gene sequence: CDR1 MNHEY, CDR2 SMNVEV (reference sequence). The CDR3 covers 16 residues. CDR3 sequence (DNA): TGTGCCAGCAGGGCAGAAACCGGGACAGCGCCCTATGGCTACACCTTC. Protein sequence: CASRAETGTAPYGYTF.

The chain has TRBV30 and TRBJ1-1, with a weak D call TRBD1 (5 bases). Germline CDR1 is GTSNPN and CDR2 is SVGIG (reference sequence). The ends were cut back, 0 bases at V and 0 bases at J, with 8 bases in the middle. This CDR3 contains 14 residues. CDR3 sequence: CAWSVWGMNTEAFF. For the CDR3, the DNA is TGTGCCTGGAGTGTATGGGGCATGAACACTGAAGCTTTCTTT.

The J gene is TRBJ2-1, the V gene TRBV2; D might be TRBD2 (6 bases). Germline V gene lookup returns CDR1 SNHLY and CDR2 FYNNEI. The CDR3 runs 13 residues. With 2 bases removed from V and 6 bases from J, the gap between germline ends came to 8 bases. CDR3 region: CASSEWRGNEQFF. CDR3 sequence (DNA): TGTGCCAGCAGTGAATGGAGGGGCAATGAGCAGTTCTTC.

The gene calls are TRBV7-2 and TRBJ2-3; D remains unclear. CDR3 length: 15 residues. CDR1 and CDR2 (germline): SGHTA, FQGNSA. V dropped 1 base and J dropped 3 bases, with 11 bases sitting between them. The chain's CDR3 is CASSLGLVKTDTQYF. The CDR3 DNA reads TGTGCCAGCAGCTTAGGTCTAGTCAAGACAGATACGCAGTATTTT.

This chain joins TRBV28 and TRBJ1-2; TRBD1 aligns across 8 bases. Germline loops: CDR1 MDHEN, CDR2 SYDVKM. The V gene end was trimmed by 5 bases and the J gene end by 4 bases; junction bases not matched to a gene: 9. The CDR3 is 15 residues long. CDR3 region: CASSPPGGAGYGYTF. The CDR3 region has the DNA TGTGCCAGCAGTCCCCCAGGGGGCGCAGGCTATGGCTACACCTTC.

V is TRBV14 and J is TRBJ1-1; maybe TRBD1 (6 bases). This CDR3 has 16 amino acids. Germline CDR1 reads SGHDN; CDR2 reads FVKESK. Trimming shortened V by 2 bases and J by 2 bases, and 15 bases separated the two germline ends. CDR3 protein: CASSQYRGLGNTEAFF. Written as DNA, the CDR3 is TGTGCCAGCAGCCAATATCGGGGGCTCGGTAACACTGAAGCTTTCTTT.

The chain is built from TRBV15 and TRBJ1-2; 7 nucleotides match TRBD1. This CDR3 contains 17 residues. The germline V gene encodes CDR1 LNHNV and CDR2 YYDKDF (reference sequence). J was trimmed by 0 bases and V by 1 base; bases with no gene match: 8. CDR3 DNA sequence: TGTGCCACCAGCAGAGTTCCCACGGGACAGACTAACTATGGCTACACCTTC. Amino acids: CATSRVPTGQTNYGYTF.